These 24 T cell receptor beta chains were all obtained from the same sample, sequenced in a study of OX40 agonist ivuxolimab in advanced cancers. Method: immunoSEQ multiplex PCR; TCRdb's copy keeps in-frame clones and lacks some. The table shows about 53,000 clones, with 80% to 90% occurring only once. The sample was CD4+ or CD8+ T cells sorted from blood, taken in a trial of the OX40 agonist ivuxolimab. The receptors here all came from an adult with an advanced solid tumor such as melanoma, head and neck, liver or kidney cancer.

The DNA of the CDR3 is TGTGCCAGCAAATCCCTTGGGCCCTACAATGAGCAGTTCTTC. Translated: CASKSLGPYNEQFF. The gene calls are TRBV28 and TRBJ2-1; D remains ambiguous. In germline, CDR1 is MDHEN, CDR2 SYDVKM. V was trimmed by 7 bases and J by 2 bases, leaving 12 bases between them. The CDR3 spans 14 residues.

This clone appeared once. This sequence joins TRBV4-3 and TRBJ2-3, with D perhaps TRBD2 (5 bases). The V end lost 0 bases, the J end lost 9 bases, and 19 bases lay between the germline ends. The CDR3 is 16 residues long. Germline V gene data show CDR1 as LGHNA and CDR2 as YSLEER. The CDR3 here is CASSQDRSGAQKTQYF. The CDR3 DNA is TGCGCCAGCAGCCAAGATAGGAGCGGTGCACAGAAAACGCAGTATTTT.

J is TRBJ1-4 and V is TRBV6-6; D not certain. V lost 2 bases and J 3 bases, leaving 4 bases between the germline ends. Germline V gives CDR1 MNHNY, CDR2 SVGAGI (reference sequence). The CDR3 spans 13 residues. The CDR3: CASSYGPNEKLFF. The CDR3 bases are TGTGCCAGCAGTTACGGGCCTAATGAAAAACTGTTTTTT.

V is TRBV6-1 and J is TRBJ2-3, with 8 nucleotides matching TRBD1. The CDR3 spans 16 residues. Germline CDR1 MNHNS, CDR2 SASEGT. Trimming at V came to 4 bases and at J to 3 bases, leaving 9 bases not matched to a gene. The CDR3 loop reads CASSALSGGATDTQYF. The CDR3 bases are TGTGCCAGCAGTGCACTCTCAGGGGGCGCGACAGATACGCAGTATTTT.

The CDR3 protein is CASSQGGPNRVGNTEAFF. In nucleotides, the CDR3 is TGTGCCAGCTCACAGGGGGGACCGAACAGGGTAGGGAACACTGAAGCTTTCTTT. This rearrangement joins TRBV18 to TRBJ1-1, with D possibly being TRBD1 (6 bases). Trimming took off 4 bases at V and 1 base at J, with 22 bases between the two ends. There are 18 residues in the CDR3. Germline V gives CDR1 KGHSH, CDR2 LQKENI. The variable domain in full, with the rest retrieved from reference TRBV18 and TRBJ1-1, is NAGVMQNPRHLVRRRGQEARLRCSPMKGHSHVYWYRQLPEEGLKFMVYLQKENIIDESGMPKERFSAEFPKEGPSILRIQQVVRGDSAAYFCASSQGGPNRVGNTEAFFGQGTRLTVV.

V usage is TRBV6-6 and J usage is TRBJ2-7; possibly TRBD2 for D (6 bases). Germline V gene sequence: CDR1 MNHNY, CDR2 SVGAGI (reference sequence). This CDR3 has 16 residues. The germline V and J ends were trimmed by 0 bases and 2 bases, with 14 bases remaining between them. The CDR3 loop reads CASSYSSGTPPYEQYF. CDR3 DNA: TGTGCCAGCAGTTACTCATCCGGGACTCCTCCCTACGAGCAGTACTTC.

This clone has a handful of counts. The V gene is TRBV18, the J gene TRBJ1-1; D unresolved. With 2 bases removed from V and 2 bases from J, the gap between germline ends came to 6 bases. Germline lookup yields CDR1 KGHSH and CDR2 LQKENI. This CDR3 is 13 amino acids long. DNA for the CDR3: TGTGCCAGCTCACCATTTTCTAACACTGAAGCTTTCTTT. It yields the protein CASSPFSNTEAFF.

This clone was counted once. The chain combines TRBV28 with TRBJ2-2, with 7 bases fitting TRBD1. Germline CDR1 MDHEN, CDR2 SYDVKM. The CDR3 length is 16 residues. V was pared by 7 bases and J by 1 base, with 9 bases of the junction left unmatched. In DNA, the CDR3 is TGTGCCAGCACCGGACAGGCTAACGAGAACACCGGGGAGCTGTTTTTT. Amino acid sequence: CASTGQANENTGELFF.

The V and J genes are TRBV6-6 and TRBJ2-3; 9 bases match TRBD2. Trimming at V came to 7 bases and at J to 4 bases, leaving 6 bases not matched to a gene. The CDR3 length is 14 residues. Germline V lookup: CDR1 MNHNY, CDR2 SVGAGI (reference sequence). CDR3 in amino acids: CASTPAGGADTQYF. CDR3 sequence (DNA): TGTGCCAGCACCCCAGCGGGGGGAGCAGATACGCAGTATTTT.

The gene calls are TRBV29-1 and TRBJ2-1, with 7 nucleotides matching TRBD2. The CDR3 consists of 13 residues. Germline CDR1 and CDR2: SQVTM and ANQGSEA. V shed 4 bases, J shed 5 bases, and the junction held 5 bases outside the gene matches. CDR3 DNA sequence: TGCAGCGTTGGTCCTAGCGGAAACAATGAGCAGTTCTTC. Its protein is CSVGPSGNNEQFF.

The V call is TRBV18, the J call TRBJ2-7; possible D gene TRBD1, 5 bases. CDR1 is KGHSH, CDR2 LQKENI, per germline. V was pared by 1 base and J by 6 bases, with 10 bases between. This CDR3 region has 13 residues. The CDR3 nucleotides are TGTGCCAGCTCACCACTTCAGGGCGGCGAGCAGTACTTC. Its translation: CASSPLQGGEQYF.

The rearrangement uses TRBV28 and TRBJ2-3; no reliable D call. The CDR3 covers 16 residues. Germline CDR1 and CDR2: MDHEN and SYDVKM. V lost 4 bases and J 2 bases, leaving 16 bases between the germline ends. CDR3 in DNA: TGTGCCAGCAGTTCCGGACGGTCGATTCACACAGATACGCAGTATTTT. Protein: CASSSGRSIHTDTQYF.

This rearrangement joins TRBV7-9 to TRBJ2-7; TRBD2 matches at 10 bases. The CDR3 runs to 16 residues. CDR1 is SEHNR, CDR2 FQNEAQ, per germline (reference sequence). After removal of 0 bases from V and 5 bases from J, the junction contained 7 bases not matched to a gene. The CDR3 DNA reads TGTGCCAGCAGCTTAGCTGGGTCTAGCGGGGGCAACGAGCAGTACTTC. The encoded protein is CASSLAGSSGGNEQYF.

CDR3 residues: CASSIDRGAWATEAFF. The CDR3 DNA reads TGTGCCAGTAGTATAGATCGAGGGGCGTGGGCCACTGAAGCTTTCTTT. The chain links TRBV19 to TRBJ1-1; D perhaps matches TRBD1 (5 bases). With 0 bases removed from V and 4 bases from J, the gap between germline ends came to 15 bases. The CDR3 covers 16 residues. Germline values: CDR1 LNHDA, CDR2 SQIVND (reference sequence).

Written as DNA, the CDR3 is TGCGCCAGCAGCTTGTTATCGACTAGCGGGAATCCCGGGGAGCTGTTTTTT. Encoded protein: CASSLLSTSGNPGELFF. The V and J genes are TRBV5-1 and TRBJ2-2; TRBD2 aligns across 11 bases. V was clipped by 1 base and J by 6 bases; unmatched bases: 8. In germline, CDR1 is SGHRS, CDR2 YFSETQ. This CDR3 has 17 residues.

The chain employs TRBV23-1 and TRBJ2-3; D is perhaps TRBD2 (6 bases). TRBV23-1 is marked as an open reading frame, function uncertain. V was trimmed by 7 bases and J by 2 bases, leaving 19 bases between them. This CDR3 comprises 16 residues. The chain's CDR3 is CASIGTREWVTDTQYF. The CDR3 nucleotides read TGCGCCAGCATCGGGACTCGTGAGTGGGTCACAGATACGCAGTATTTT.

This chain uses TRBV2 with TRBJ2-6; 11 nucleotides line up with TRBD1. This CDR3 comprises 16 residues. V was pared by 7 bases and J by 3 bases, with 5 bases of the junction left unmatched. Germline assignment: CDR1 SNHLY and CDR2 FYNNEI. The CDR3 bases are TGTGCCAGCACTCGGGACAGGGGGTTTGGGGCCAACGTCCTGACTTTC. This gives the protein CASTRDRGFGANVLTF.

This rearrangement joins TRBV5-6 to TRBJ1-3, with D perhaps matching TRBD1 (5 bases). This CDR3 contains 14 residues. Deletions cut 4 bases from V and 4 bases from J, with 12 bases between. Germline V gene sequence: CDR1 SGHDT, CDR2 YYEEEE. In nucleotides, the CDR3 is TGTGCCAGCAGCCCCGGGACGGTCGGAAACACCATATATTTT. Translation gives CASSPGTVGNTIYF. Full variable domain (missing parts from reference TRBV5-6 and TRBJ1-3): DAGVTQSPTHLIKTRGQQVTLRCSPKSGHDTVSWYQQALGQGPQFIFQYYEEEERQRGNFPDRFSGHQFPNYSSELNVNALLLGDSALYLCASSPGTVGNTIYFGEGSWLTVV.

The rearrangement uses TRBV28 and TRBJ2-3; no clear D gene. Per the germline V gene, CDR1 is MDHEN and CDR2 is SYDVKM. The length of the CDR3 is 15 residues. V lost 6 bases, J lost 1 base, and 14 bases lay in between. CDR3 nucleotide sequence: TGTGCCAGCAGCTCTCATGGGGTTCGCACAGATACGCAGTATTTT. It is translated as CASSSHGVRTDTQYF.

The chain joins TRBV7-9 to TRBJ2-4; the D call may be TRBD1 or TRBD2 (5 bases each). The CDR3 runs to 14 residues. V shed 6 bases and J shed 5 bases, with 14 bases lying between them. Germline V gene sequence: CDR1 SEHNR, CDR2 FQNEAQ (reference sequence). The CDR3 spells CASRPLVGENIQYF. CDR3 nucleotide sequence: TGTGCCAGCAGGCCCCTGGTGGGGGAAAACATTCAGTACTTC.

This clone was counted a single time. The DNA of the CDR3 is TGTGCCATCAGCTCGGGCAGGGGGGACACTGAAGCTTTCTTT. It specifies CAISSGRGDTEAFF. This chain joins TRBV10-3 and TRBJ1-1, with 7 bases identical to TRBD1. With V trimmed by 6 bases and J by 3 bases, 7 bases remained unmatched. The germline V gene has CDR1 ENHRY and CDR2 SYGVKD. CDR3 length equals 14 residues.

The CDR3 nucleotides are TGTGCCAGCAGTTTAGGCGGACCCACAGATACGCAGTATTTT. This codes for CASSLGGPTDTQYF. The V gene is TRBV28, the J gene TRBJ2-3, with no clear D. Deletions cut 2 bases from V and 2 bases from J, with 8 bases between. The CDR3 covers 14 residues. The germline V gene has CDR1 MDHEN and CDR2 SYDVKM.

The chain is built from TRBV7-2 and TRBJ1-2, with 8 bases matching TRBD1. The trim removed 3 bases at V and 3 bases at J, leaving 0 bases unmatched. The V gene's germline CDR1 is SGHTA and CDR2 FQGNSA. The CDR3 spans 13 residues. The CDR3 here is CASSLDRDYGYTF. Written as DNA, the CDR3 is TGTGCCAGCAGCTTGGACAGGGACTATGGCTACACCTTC.

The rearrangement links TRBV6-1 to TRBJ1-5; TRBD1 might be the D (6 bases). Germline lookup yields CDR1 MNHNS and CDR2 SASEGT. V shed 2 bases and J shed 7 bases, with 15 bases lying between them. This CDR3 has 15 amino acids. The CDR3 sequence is CASSESDRAGQPQHF. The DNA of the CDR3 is TGTGCCAGCAGTGAATCGGACAGAGCCGGGCAGCCCCAGCATTTT.